Presented here are 28 T cell receptor beta chains from one specimen sequenced in a study of early T cells in non-severe SARS-CoV-2 infection. TCRdb re-called the 5' RACE reads through MiXCR, storing one row per CDR3 protein. In the table there are about 80,000 distinct CDR3 sequences, 12% of which are singletons. Sequencing was done on a sample of whole blood. The receptors here all came from an adult who was a healthcare worker with PCR-confirmed SARS-CoV-2 infection or an uninfected control (not recorded which).

This clonotype was seen a few times. The chain carries TRBV2 and TRBJ1-4, with 8 positions matching TRBD1. The CDR3 loop spans 15 amino acids. V gave up 6 bases and J gave up 5 bases; unmatched junction bases: 8. The germline gives CDR1 SNHLY, CDR2 FYNNEI. For the CDR3, the DNA is TGTGCCAGCAGCCGCGACAGGGGCCCAAATGAAAAACTGTTTTTT. This codes for CASSRDRGPNEKLFF.

This clonotype was seen a few times. The V and J genes are TRBV24-1 and TRBJ2-1; 11 bases align to TRBD1. The junction had 5 bases not matched to a gene; V was cut back by 3 bases and J by 5 bases. This CDR3 spans 16 amino acids. The germline V gene has CDR1 KGHDR and CDR2 SFDVKD. The CDR3 loop is CATSDTGQGADNEQFF. The CDR3 DNA sequence: TGTGCCACCAGTGATACTGGACAGGGGGCTGACAATGAGCAGTTCTTC.

The chain uses TRBV28 and TRBJ1-6, with D perhaps TRBD1 (6 bases). The CDR3 extends over 13 amino acids. In germline, CDR1 is MDHEN, CDR2 SYDVKM. Trimming cost V 7 bases and J 8 bases, with 12 bases left between them. This CDR3 is CASNRGRDSPLHF. The CDR3 coding sequence is TGTGCCAGCAACCGGGGGCGTGATTCACCCCTCCACTTT.

This chain uses TRBV21-1 with TRBJ1-2; TRBD1, the table's D call, was not compared with the DNA. TRBV21-1 is given as a pseudogene. The length of the CDR3 is 13 residues. CDR3 DNA: TGTGCCAGCAGCAAAGTCGGGGGCTATGGCTACACCTTC. Translated: CASSKVGGYGYTF.

This clonotype was recorded at least ten times. The chain employs TRBV27 and TRBJ1-1; TRBD1 aligns across 10 bases. Germline V gene data show CDR1 as MNHEY and CDR2 as SMNVEV (reference sequence). The CDR3 is 13 amino acids. The V gene end was trimmed by 4 bases and the J gene end by 5 bases; junction bases not matched to a gene: 1. This chain's CDR3 is CASSSDRGTEAFF. Here the CDR3 DNA reads TGTGCCAGCAGTTCGGACAGGGGGACTGAAGCTTTCTTT.

This clonotype showed up just a few times. The chain couples TRBV18 to TRBJ2-3, with 10 bases aligning to TRBD2. CDR1 and CDR2 from the germline V gene are KGHSH and LQKENI. The CDR3 has 14 amino acids. V dropped 9 bases and J dropped 0; count of bases not matched to a gene: 3. CDR3 bases: TGTGCCAGTGGACTAGCGGATAGCACAGATACGCAGTATTTT. This codes for CASGLADSTDTQYF. The entire variable domain, with the rest obtained from reference TRBV18 and TRBJ2-3, is as follows: NAGVMQNPRHLVRRRGQEARLRCSPMKGHSHVYWYRQLPEEGLKFMVYLQKENIIDESGMPKERFSAEFPKEGPSILRIQQVVRGDSAAYFCASGLADSTDTQYFGPGTRLTVL.

The V and J genes are TRBV9 and TRBJ2-7; TRBD1 might be the D (6 bases). V lost 0 bases to trimming and J lost 3 bases, with 13 bases between them. The CDR3 extends over 15 amino acids. Germline CDR1 and CDR2: SGDLS and YYNGEE. CDR3 DNA: TGTGCCAGCAGCGTAGGGTTGACAGGAGACTACGAGCAGTACTTC. This gives the protein CASSVGLTGDYEQYF. Filled out from reference TRBV9 and TRBJ2-7, the complete variable domain reads DSGVTQTPKHLITATGQRVTLRCSPRSGDLSVYWYQQSLDQGLQFLIQYYNGEERAKGNILERFSAQQFPDLHSELNLSSLELGDSALYFCASSVGLTGDYEQYFGPGTRLTVT.

The chain combines TRBV29-1 with TRBJ1-1; D gene unclear. Deletions cut 1 base from V and 0 bases from J, with 9 bases between. The CDR3 totals 14 residues. Germline CDR1 reads SQVTM; CDR2 reads ANQGSEA. The CDR3 region has the DNA TGCAGCGTTGAAGCACAGCCTTTGAACACTGAAGCTTTCTTT. Translation: CSVEAQPLNTEAFF.

This clonotype was counted at least ten times. V is TRBV14 and J is TRBJ2-7, with D possibly TRBD1 on 5 matching bases. The V gene lost 9 bases and the J gene lost 3 bases, with 12 bases spanning the gap. Germline loops: CDR1 SGHDN, CDR2 FVKESK. The CDR3 is 12 residues long. Here the CDR3 DNA reads TGTGCCAGATACAGGCCGATCTACGAGCAGTACTTC. This gives the protein CARYRPIYEQYF.

The rearrangement uses TRBV2 and TRBJ2-7, with TRBD2 matching over 8 bases. Germline V gene lookup returns CDR1 SNHLY and CDR2 FYNNEI. This CDR3 region has 15 residues. V lost 7 bases and J lost 0; bases outside the gene matches: 8. The CDR3 here is CASTPTSGRSYEQYF. CDR3 in DNA: TGTGCCAGCACCCCAACTAGCGGCCGCTCCTACGAGCAGTACTTC.

This clonotype was seen only a few times. This chain connects TRBV18 to TRBJ2-1, with 9 nucleotides matching TRBD2. With V trimmed by 2 bases and J by 5 bases, 7 bases remained unmatched. Germline assignment: CDR1 KGHSH and CDR2 LQKENI. CDR3 length: 16 residues. The CDR3 coding sequence is TGTGCCAGCTCACCAAGGTCGGGGACTAGCCACAATGAGCAGTTCTTC. This encodes CASSPRSGTSHNEQFF.

The J gene is TRBJ2-3, the V gene TRBV2, with 10 bases aligning to TRBD1. Germline V gene sequence: CDR1 SNHLY, CDR2 FYNNEI. CDR3 length: 15 residues. Trimming removed 10 bases from V and 2 bases from J; junction bases left unmatched: 9. Written as DNA, the CDR3 is TGTGCCAATTCCAGGACAGGGGGTATCACAGATACGCAGTATTTT. This sequence encodes CANSRTGGITDTQYF.

This clonotype was detected many times. J is TRBJ1-5 and V is TRBV12-3 or TRBV12-4; D unresolved. CDR3 size: 13 residues. The germline V and J ends were trimmed by 6 bases and 2 bases, with 8 bases remaining between them. CDR3 protein: CASRFSGNQPQHF. CDR3 DNA: TGTGCCAGCAGATTTAGCGGCAATCAGCCCCAGCATTTT.

V is TRBV28 and J is TRBJ1-6, with no clear D. Germline loops: CDR1 MDHEN, CDR2 SYDVKM. Trimming cost V 6 bases and J 3 bases, with 18 bases left between them. The CDR3 consists of 17 residues. The CDR3 bases are TGTGCCAGCAGGGGTTCGCAAGCAGCAGACTATAATTCACCCCTCCACTTT. It translates to CASRGSQAADYNSPLHF.

At least ten counts were recorded for this clonotype. The rearrangement uses TRBV7-3 and TRBJ2-4, with 10 bases matching TRBD1. This CDR3 comprises 14 residues. Germline V gene data show CDR1 as SGHTA and CDR2 as FQGTGA. The trim removed 5 bases at V and 5 bases at J, leaving 3 bases unmatched. CDR3 amino acids: CASSPTGGQNIQYF. The CDR3 coding sequence is TGTGCCAGCAGCCCGACAGGGGGCCAAAACATTCAGTACTTC.

V and J are TRBV2 and TRBJ2-6; D is ambiguous. The CDR3 runs to 16 residues. Germline loops: CDR1 SNHLY, CDR2 FYNNEI. Trimming took 6 bases from V and 0 from J, leaving 12 bases between them. The CDR3 spells CASRLLPGSGANVLTF. Here the CDR3 DNA reads TGTGCCAGCAGACTACTGCCAGGCTCTGGGGCCAACGTCCTGACTTTC.

The chain recombines TRBV2 with TRBJ2-5; weak D call: TRBD1 (6 bases). V lost 7 bases, J lost 4 bases, and 13 bases lay in between. The CDR3 consists of 13 residues. The germline V gene has CDR1 SNHLY and CDR2 FYNNEI. CDR3 sequence reads: CASTQGTGETQYF. CDR3 sequence (DNA): TGTGCCAGCACCCAGGGGACCGGAGAGACCCAGTACTTC.

This clonotype was counted between two and nine times. The chain is built from TRBV7-9 and TRBJ2-1; 9 positions agree with TRBD1. Germline trimming cut 5 bases from V and 9 bases from J; bases unmatched to any gene: 14. Germline CDR1 and CDR2: SEHNR and FQNEAQ (reference sequence). This CDR3 is built from 16 residues. The CDR3 region has the DNA TGTGCCAGCAGCCCTTGGACAGGGGAGGGAGATACTGAGCAGTTCTTC. It is translated as CASSPWTGEGDTEQFF.

The chain recombines TRBV10-2 with TRBJ2-7; possible D gene TRBD2, 6 bases. Germline CDR1 is WSHSY and CDR2 is SAAADI. This CDR3 spans 16 amino acids. V was pared by 5 bases and J by 2 bases, with 19 bases between. CDR3 loop: CASSTTGTLRAYEQYF. DNA of the CDR3: TGCGCCAGCAGTACTACCGGGACTTTACGCGCCTACGAGCAGTACTTC.

The chain has TRBV12-3 or TRBV12-4 and TRBJ1-1; D uncertain. V lost 3 bases and J 7 bases, leaving 12 bases between the germline ends. The CDR3 is 13 residues long. CDR3 in amino acids: CASSFTAGREAFF. CDR3 nucleotides: TGTGCCAGCAGTTTTACGGCCGGCCGTGAAGCTTTCTTT.

This clonotype was seen a few times. The rearrangement joins TRBV5-1 to TRBJ2-1; a possible D gene is TRBD2 (5 bases). CDR1 is SGHRS and CDR2 is YFSETQ in the germline V gene. The V and J ends lost 7 bases and 4 bases respectively, with 12 bases between them. The CDR3 length is 13 residues. CDR3 nucleotide sequence: TGCGCCAGCGGAGGCGTAGGGTACAATGAGCAGTTCTTC. Translated: CASGGVGYNEQFF.

This clonotype showed up just once. The V gene is TRBV28, the J gene TRBJ2-7; TRBD2 matches at 7 bases. The trim removed 2 bases at V and 5 bases at J, leaving 9 bases unmatched. Germline V gene lookup returns CDR1 MDHEN and CDR2 SYDVKM. The CDR3 loop spans 15 amino acids. The CDR3 DNA sequence: TGTGCCAGCAGTTTACACACGGGGGGTGGGAACGAGCAGTACTTC. Translating gives CASSLHTGGGNEQYF.

In its sample, this clonotype was seen many times. The V and J genes are TRBV13 and TRBJ1-1; D perhaps matches TRBD1 (6 bases). This CDR3 region has 11 residues. CDR1 and CDR2 from the germline V gene are PRHDT and FYEKMQ (reference sequence). V was trimmed by 4 bases and J by 7 bases, leaving 7 bases between them. As DNA, the CDR3 is TGTGCCAGCAGCTCGGACAGTGAAGCTTTCTTT. Its translation: CASSSDSEAFF. Drawing the rest from reference TRBV13 and TRBJ1-1, the complete variable domain is AAGVIQSPRHLIKEKRETATLKCYPIPRHDTVYWYQQGPGQDPQFLISFYEKMQSDKGSIPDRFSAQQFSDYHSELNMSSLELGDSALYFCASSSDSEAFFGQGTRLTVV.

The chain recombines TRBV28 with TRBJ1-6; 9 bases agree with TRBD1. CDR1 MDHEN and CDR2 SYDVKM come from the germline V gene. The CDR3 contains 15 residues. The J segment lost 14 bases and the V segment lost 4 bases, leaving 12 bases of the junction unmatched. This CDR3 reads CASSSPGTGISTLHF. The CDR3 nucleotides read TGTGCCAGCAGTTCCCCCGGGACAGGGATATCCACCCTCCACTTT.

This clonotype has just a few counts. CDR3 bases: TGTGCCAGCAGCTTAGGGGCTAGCGGGAGTTCAACAGATACGCAGTATTTT. Translating it yields CASSLGASGSSTDTQYF. The chain recombines TRBV13 with TRBJ2-3; TRBD2 agrees at 10 bases. The junction had 6 bases not matched to a gene; V was cut back by 0 bases and J by 3 bases. From germline, CDR1 is PRHDT and CDR2 FYEKMQ (reference sequence). CDR3 size: 17 residues.

This clonotype was observed a handful of times. V and J are TRBV3-1 and TRBJ2-1, with 8 bases lining up with TRBD2. The V and J ends lost 1 base and 9 bases, in that order; junction bases with no gene match: 2. The CDR3 totals 13 residues. The V gene's germline CDR1 is LGHDT and CDR2 YNNKEL (reference sequence). In DNA form, the CDR3 reads TGTGCCAGCAGCCAAGGCGGGAGGCTTGAGCAGTTCTTC. Its translation: CASSQGGRLEQFF.

The rearrangement links TRBV2 to TRBJ2-7; D tentatively fits TRBD1 or TRBD2 (5 bases each). The CDR3 has 15 amino acids. Looked up from germline, CDR1 is SNHLY and CDR2 is FYNNEI. V was trimmed by 6 bases and J by 2 bases, leaving 17 bases between them. For the CDR3, the DNA is TGTGCCAGCAGAGTATTTGGGGGAACCCCCTACGAGCAGTACTTC. Amino acids: CASRVFGGTPYEQYF.

This clonotype has just a few counts. The chain has TRBV19 and TRBJ2-4, with D maybe TRBD1 (5 bases). Trimming left V 1 base short and J 0 bases short, with 10 bases between. CDR1 is LNHDA and CDR2 is SQIVND in the germline V gene (reference sequence). The CDR3 loop spans 16 amino acids. DNA of the CDR3: TGTGCCAGTAGTATAGTAGCAGGGCTAGCCAAAAACATTCAGTACTTC. The encoded protein is CASSIVAGLAKNIQYF.